This is a list of T cell receptor beta chains from one sample in a study of cytomegalovirus exposure and HLA in healthy donors. Profiled with immunoSEQ multiplex PCR; TCRdb holds only in-frame clones, not every one. The data hold approximately 170,000 clones, with over 60% observed a single time. Sequenced sample: PBMCs. Receptors originate from a girl aged 10 to 17 in good health and CMV-seronegative. The CDR3 runs from the conserved cysteine through the conserved F or W. The order of the fields is J gene, D gene, V gene, clone size, CDR3 DNA, CDR3 protein. A D gene is named only where the DNA matches it firmly. Rows may omit the clone size; those that give it use once, few, many or a size class.

>TRBJ2-7|TRBD1|TRBV11-2|-
TGTGCCAGCAGCTCCCTCTTCGGACAGGGATCCTACGAGCAGTACTTC
CASSSLFGQGSYEQYF
>TRBJ1-4|TRBD1|TRBV5-4|-
TGTGCCAGCAGTCTTAGGGGGGACAGTTTAAATGAAAAACTGTTTTTT
CASSLRGDSLNEKLFF
>TRBJ2-1|-|TRBV14|-
TGTGCCAGCAGCCAAGTCAGGGGTGAGCAGTTCTTC
CASSQVRGEQFF
>TRBJ1-6|-|TRBV30|-
TGTGCCTGCAGGGGCTTGGGAATTTCACCCCTCCACTTT
CACRGLGISPLHF
>TRBJ2-4|-|TRBV19|-
TGTGCCAGTAGTATAGGGCAGGAAAAAAACATTCAGTACTTC
CASSIGQEKNIQYF
>TRBJ2-1|-|TRBV9|-
TGTGCCAGCAGCGGGAGGTACTACAATGAGCAGTTCTTC
CASSGRYYNEQFF
>TRBJ2-2|-|TRBV5-1|-
TGCGCCAGCAGCCCCTACCGCTTGGACGGGGCCGGGGAGCTGTTTTTT
CASSPYRLDGAGELFF
>TRBJ1-1|-|TRBV18|-
TGTGCCAGCTCACCCTCGGGCAGGGATGAAGCTTTCTTT
CASSPSGRDEAFF
>TRBJ1-2|-|TRBV27|-
TGTGCCAGCAGAAACACAGACAACTATGGCTACACCTTC
CASRNTDNYGYTF
>TRBJ2-7|TRBD2|TRBV27|-
TGTGCCAGCAGTTTTTCACTAGCGGCCTACGAGCAGTACTTC
CASSFSLAAYEQYF
>TRBJ2-3|TRBD2|TRBV4-2|-
TGTGCCAGCAGCCAACAAAGCGGGGGAAGTACAGATACGCAGTATTTT
CASSQQSGGSTDTQYF
>TRBJ2-7|TRBD1|TRBV10-3|-
TGTGCCATCGCCCCCGGGACAGGGGCCTACGAGCAGTACTTC
CAIAPGTGAYEQYF
>TRBJ1-2|-|TRBV7-2|-
TGTGCCAGCAGCCCTAACAGGGAGGGCTACACCTTC
CASSPNREGYTF
>TRBJ1-2|-|TRBV4-1|-
TGCGCCAGCAGCCAAGTAGCGGGGTATGGCTACACCTTC
CASSQVAGYGYTF
>TRBJ1-5|TRBD1|TRBV18|-
TGTGCCAGCTCACCACTGTCTGCTGTCGGGACAGGGGCCACTCCGGGCAATCAGCCCCAGCATTTT
CASSPLSAVGTGATPGNQPQHF
>TRBJ1-2|-|TRBV11-2|-
TGTGCCAGCAGCTTACGCGGCCAGGGCTACACCTTC
CASSLRGQGYTF
>TRBJ2-2|TRBD2|TRBV6-5|-
TGTGCCAGCAGTTACGAAGCGGGGGTGGCCACCGGGGAGCTGTTTTTT
CASSYEAGVATGELFF
>TRBJ1-5|TRBD1|TRBV9|-
TGTGCCAGCAGCGTAGGGGGGACAGGGTATCAGCCCCAGCATTTT
CASSVGGTGYQPQHF
>TRBJ2-7|-|TRBV30|-
TGTGCCTGGAGTAGGTCCGCGGCCGAGCAGTACTTC
CAWSRSAAEQYF
>TRBJ1-4|-|TRBV19|-
TGTGCCAGTAGTGCCCCGGGGAGGGATAGAGGAAAACTGTTTTTT
CASSAPGRDRGKLFF
>TRBJ2-4|-|TRBV6-5|-
TGTGCCAGCAGCCCACAGACAGGTTTCAAAAACATTCAGTACTTC
CASSPQTGFKNIQYF
>TRBJ2-3|-|TRBV7-9|-
TGTGCCAGCAGCGCCGGTCTGGGGGGTTTAGCGAACACAGATACGCAGTATTTT
CASSAGLGGLANTDTQYF
>TRBJ1-6|-|TRBV18|-
TGTGCCAGCTCACCACAGGGGGATAATTCACCCCTCCACTTT
CASSPQGDNSPLHF
>TRBJ1-2|TRBD1|TRBV4-1|once
TGCGCCAGCAGCCAAGGGACAGGCATTAACTATGGCTACACCTTC
CASSQGTGINYGYTF
>TRBJ1-1|-|TRBV5-1|few
TGCGCCAGCAGCTTGATGTGGGGAGAAACTGAAGCTTTCTTT
CASSLMWGETEAFF
>TRBJ1-2|TRBD1|TRBV9|few
TGTGCCAGCAGCGGGGGTGTTTTGAGGACAGGGGGCAATTACACCTTC
CASSGGVLRTGGNYTF
>TRBJ2-7|TRBD2|TRBV27|few
TGTGCAGCGGGACTCCCGTCTTACGAGCAGTACTTC
CAAGLPSYEQYF
>TRBJ1-3|TRBD1|TRBV6-5|-
TGTGCCAGCAGTCCACACCTACAGGGGGCGAACACCATATATTTT
CASSPHLQGANTIYF
>TRBJ1-1|-|TRBV9|-
TGTGCCAGCAGCGGGGGACTTAAGAACACTGAAGCTTTCTTT
CASSGGLKNTEAFF